Listed here are 8 T cell receptor beta chains from one sample, sequenced in a study of CD8 T cells in Susac syndrome. RNA was extracted with the RNeasy kit, and a quantity of roughly 0.45 to 1 ug was reverse transcribed using random hexamers. Using its own MiXCR run on the immunoSEQ multiplex PCR reads, TCRdb lists one record per CDR3 protein. The sample has 150,000 to 200,000 distinct CDR3 sequences; around 95% are singletons. Material: CD4+ T cells from PBMCs. The receptors were gathered from a human donor with Susac syndrome.

This sequence joins TRBV4-1 and TRBJ2-3; 7 bases fit TRBD2. Losses at the gene ends were 0 bases for V and 3 bases for J; bases not matched to a gene: 6. Germline CDR1 is MGHRA and CDR2 is YSYEKL. This CDR3 is 16 amino acids long. The CDR3 loop is CASSQEPSGWTDTQYF. The CDR3 nucleotides are TGCGCCAGCAGCCAAGAGCCTAGCGGTTGGACAGATACGCAGTATTTT.

The rearrangement joins TRBV12-3 or TRBV12-4 to TRBJ1-5; no clear D gene. The CDR3 spans 13 residues. Trimming removed 1 base at V and 5 bases at J, with 6 bases between. DNA for the CDR3: TGTGCCAGCAGTTTAGTGGGTTATCAGCCCCAGCATTTT. It yields the protein CASSLVGYQPQHF.

The J gene is TRBJ2-1, the V gene TRBV12-3 or TRBV12-4, with D perhaps TRBD1 (7 bases). The length of the CDR3 is 11 residues. The V end lost 3 bases, the J end lost 15 bases, and 12 bases lay between the germline ends. The CDR3: CASSFPGGPFF. The CDR3 DNA reads TGTGCCAGCAGTTTCCCAGGGGGGCCGTTCTTC.

The chain has TRBV3-1 and TRBJ2-5, with TRBD2 as a possible D gene (5 bases). There are 15 residues in the CDR3. Germline-derived CDR1 and CDR2 are LGHDT and YNNKEL (reference sequence). V shed 4 bases and J shed 5 bases, with 17 bases lying between them. CDR3 loop: CASSPGPVRRETQYF. In nucleotides, the CDR3 is TGTGCCAGCAGCCCCGGACCCGTTAGGAGGGAGACCCAGTACTTC.

CDR3 nucleotides: TGTGCCAGCAGCTTCCGGGACAGGGGGGGGCTTGCAGATACGCAGTATTTT. It codes for CASSFRDRGGLADTQYF. The chain employs TRBV7-9 and TRBJ2-3, with 11 bases that match TRBD1. Per germline, CDR1 SEHNR and CDR2 FQNEAQ (reference sequence). Unmatched junction bases numbered 9, after V lost 3 bases and J lost 4 bases. The CDR3 consists of 17 residues.

The chain links TRBV2 to TRBJ2-1, with TRBD2 matching over 11 bases. The CDR3 runs to 14 residues. V trimming: 8 bases; J trimming: 2 bases; junction bases outside the gene matches: 2. Germline V CDR1 and CDR2: SNHLY, FYNNEI. CDR3 nucleotides: TGTGCCAGCCTTAGCGGGGGGGCCTACAATGAGCAGTTCTTC. Translation: CASLSGGAYNEQFF.

The V and J genes are TRBV30 and TRBJ2-6; D not certain. Trimming removed 5 bases from V and 1 base from J, with 9 bases in between. This CDR3 is 14 amino acids long. The germline V gene encodes CDR1 GTSNPN and CDR2 SVGIG (reference sequence). Written as DNA, the CDR3 is TGTGCCTGGGACCGAAGTTCTGGGGCCAACGTCCTGACTTTC. It specifies CAWDRSSGANVLTF.

This rearrangement joins TRBV19 to TRBJ1-2; unclear D gene. The CDR3 runs to 14 residues. Germline lookup yields CDR1 LNHDA and CDR2 SQIVND (reference sequence). V shed 3 bases and J shed 1 base, with 9 bases lying between them. In DNA, the CDR3 is TGTGCCAGTAGTATGGACGGCCTTAACTATGGCTACACCTTC. Residues: CASSMDGLNYGYTF.